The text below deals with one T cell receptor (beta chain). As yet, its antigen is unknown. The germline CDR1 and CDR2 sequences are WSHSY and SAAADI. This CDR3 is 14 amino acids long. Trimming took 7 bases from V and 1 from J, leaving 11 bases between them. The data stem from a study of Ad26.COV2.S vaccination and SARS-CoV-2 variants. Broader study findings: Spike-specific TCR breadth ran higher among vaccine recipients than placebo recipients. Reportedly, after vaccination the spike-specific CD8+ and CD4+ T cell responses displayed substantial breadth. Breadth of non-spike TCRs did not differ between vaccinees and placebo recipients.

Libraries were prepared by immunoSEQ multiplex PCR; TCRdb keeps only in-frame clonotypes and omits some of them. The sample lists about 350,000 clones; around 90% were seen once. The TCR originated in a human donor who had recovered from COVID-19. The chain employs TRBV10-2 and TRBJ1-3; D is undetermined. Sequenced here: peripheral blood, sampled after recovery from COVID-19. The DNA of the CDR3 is TGCGCCAGCAAGAACAGCGGTTCTGGAAACACCATATATTTT. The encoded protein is CASKNSGSGNTIYF.